This passage covers 12 T cell receptor beta chains from one sample sequenced in a study of blood T cell repertoires in COVID-19. Here immunoSEQ multiplex PCR was the method, and the copy in TCRdb shows in-frame clones only, minus some. The sample lists 70,000 to 75,000 clones; roughly 80% were seen once. Sequencing was performed on peripheral blood. The receptor source for this set is a man in his 70s with acute or convalescent COVID-19.

CDR3 in amino acids: CAARQWEGTQYF. The CDR3 coding sequence is TGTGCCGCGAGACAGTGGGAGGGAACCCAGTACTTC. The chain is built from TRBV30 and TRBJ2-5; 7 positions agree with TRBD2. Looked up from germline, CDR1 is GTSNPN and CDR2 is SVGIG (reference sequence). V gave up 8 bases and J gave up 8 bases; unmatched junction bases: 11. This CDR3 contains 12 residues.

The chain uses TRBV7-9 and TRBJ2-7; TRBD2 matches 7 bases. The CDR3 totals 17 residues. Germline trimming cut 1 base from V and 0 bases from J; bases unmatched to any gene: 9. The germline gives CDR1 SEHNR, CDR2 FQNEAQ (reference sequence). The CDR3 nucleotides are TGTGCCAGCAGCTTAGGGAGGGGAGGGCTCATCTCCTACGAGCAGTACTTC. Protein sequence: CASSLGRGGLISYEQYF.

V is TRBV18 and J is TRBJ1-4; D not resolved. V lost 8 bases and J 0 bases, leaving 7 bases between the germline ends. Germline V gene lookup returns CDR1 KGHSH and CDR2 LQKENI. The CDR3 has 13 amino acids. In DNA form, the CDR3 reads TGTGCCAGCAGGGAGTCAACTAATGAAAAACTGTTTTTT. Protein: CASRESTNEKLFF.

The chain combines TRBV7-3 with TRBJ2-1; TRBD2 is a possible D gene (6 bases). The CDR3 runs to 15 residues. CDR1 is SGHTA and CDR2 is FQGTGA in the germline V gene. V shed 2 bases and J shed 4 bases, with 12 bases lying between them. The CDR3 is CASSLGASVYNEQFF. Written as DNA, the CDR3 is TGTGCCAGCAGCTTAGGGGCTAGCGTGTACAATGAGCAGTTCTTC.

The J gene is TRBJ1-1, the V gene TRBV7-2; possibly TRBD1 for D (6 bases). CDR1 is SGHTA, CDR2 FQGNSA, per germline. V was clipped by 1 base and J by 1 base, with 13 bases between them. The CDR3 sequence is 16 residues long. The DNA for the CDR3 is TGTGCCAGCAGCTTAGGGTTTGGGGGCGCGAACACTGAAGCTTTCTTT. It translates to CASSLGFGGANTEAFF.

V is TRBV28 and J is TRBJ1-1, with D hard to call. The germline gives CDR1 MDHEN, CDR2 SYDVKM. The V gene lost 3 bases and the J gene lost 3 bases, with 5 bases spanning the gap. CDR3 length: 12 residues. Here the CDR3 DNA reads TGTGCCAGCAGTTTGTTCGACACTGAAGCTTTCTTT. The encoded protein is CASSLFDTEAFF.

V usage is TRBV5-1 and J usage is TRBJ2-6, with 9 bases identical to TRBD1. V lost 5 bases, J lost 0 bases, and 12 bases stayed unmatched. Germline values: CDR1 SGHRS, CDR2 YFSETQ. The CDR3 sequence is 19 residues long. CDR3 loop: CASSRDRVTLNSGANVLTF. CDR3 sequence (DNA): TGCGCCAGCAGTCGGGACAGGGTAACCCTCAACTCTGGGGCCAACGTCCTGACTTTC.

V usage is TRBV2 and J usage is TRBJ1-4; D gene unclear. The V gene's germline CDR1 is SNHLY and CDR2 FYNNEI. V dropped 5 bases and J dropped 0 bases, with 19 bases sitting between them. This CDR3 has 18 amino acids. CDR3 nucleotides: TGTGCCAGCAGTAATGGACGGGGTATGACTGCAACTAATGAAAAACTGTTTTTT. This translates into CASSNGRGMTATNEKLFF.

This clone was seen a single time. The chain couples TRBV7-2 to TRBJ2-7; D unresolved. Germline V gene sequence: CDR1 SGHTA, CDR2 FQGNSA. This CDR3 spans 12 amino acids. With 2 bases removed from V and 7 bases from J, the gap between germline ends came to 9 bases. The CDR3 DNA reads TGTGCCAGCAGCTTACTTCTATCGGAGCAGTACTTC. It is translated as CASSLLLSEQYF.

The chain recombines TRBV3-1 (or the pseudogene TRBV3-2) with TRBJ2-1; 10 bases are a match to TRBD2. The germline CDR1 and CDR2 sequences are LGHDT and YNNKEL (reference sequence). There are 19 residues in the CDR3. V dropped 3 bases and J dropped 1; count of bases not matched to a gene: 12. DNA for the CDR3: TGTGCCAGCAGCCAGCTCCGAATACTAGCGGGACAATCCTACAATGAGCAGTTCTTC. This encodes CASSQLRILAGQSYNEQFF.

This clone was recorded only once. This chain connects TRBV28 to TRBJ1-1; D is unresolved. V lost 4 bases, J lost 4 bases, and 10 bases lay in between. This CDR3 is 13 amino acids long. The V gene's germline CDR1 is MDHEN and CDR2 SYDVKM. DNA for the CDR3: TGTGCCAGCAGTTCCGGGTCCCCCACTGAAGCTTTCTTT. This gives the protein CASSSGSPTEAFF.

The CDR3 here is CAARTGGEQYF. The CDR3 DNA follows: TGTGCCGCCCGGACAGGAGGGGAGCAGTACTTC. The J gene is TRBJ2-7, the V gene TRBV10-3; D may be TRBD1 (7 bases). The V end was cut by 11 bases, the J end by 7 bases, with 15 bases between. This CDR3 contains 11 residues. CDR1 and CDR2 (germline): ENHRY, SYGVKD.